This TCR beta chain was found in a study of T cell responses to AZD1222 COVID-19 vaccine. On the study more broadly: Samples with a second dose at about 4 or about 12 weeks were pooled together. Notes on the study in general: Elevations in Spike-specific TCR breadth and depth followed administration of two AZD1222 doses. Just six or seven AZD1222 recipients tested seropositive at baseline.

Some clones are missing from TCRdb's copy, which holds only in-frame ones; the method was immunoSEQ multiplex PCR. The sample has 100,000 to 150,000 clones; 70% to 90% are singletons. CDR1 and CDR2 from the germline V gene are SNHLY and FYNNEI. CDR3 size: 15 residues. V shed 6 bases and J 0 bases; nucleotides not matched to a gene: 8. Comment on this clone: Its antigen is undetermined.

The receptor comes from an adult in good health. The chain recombines TRBV2 with TRBJ2-7, with TRBD1 matching 7 bases. The material was peripheral blood, obtained on day 0 of AZD1222 vaccination. Here the CDR3 reads CASSPGQAYSYEQYF. CDR3 sequence (DNA): TGTGCCAGCAGCCCAGGACAGGCATACTCCTACGAGCAGTACTTC.